The 8 T cell receptor beta chains given below trace back to one sample, sequenced in a study of T cell changes during pregnancy in multiple sclerosis. Clones were sequenced by immunoSEQ multiplex PCR, and TCRdb holds only the in-frame ones, with some missing. This table has 28,000 or so clones, 88% appearing once. The material sequenced was CD4+ T cells from peripheral blood mononuclear cells, taken in the first trimester of pregnancy. Receptors originate from a female donor in good health, enrolled as a control in a pregnancy study.

V usage is TRBV11-2 and J usage is TRBJ1-3; a weak D match, TRBD1 (5 bases). Trimming shortened V by 6 bases and J by 0 bases, and 15 bases separated the two germline ends. The CDR3 is 16 residues long. Germline V CDR1 and CDR2: SGHAT, FQNNGV. The CDR3 here is CASSFIQGLSGNTIYF. The CDR3, as DNA: TGTGCCAGCAGTTTTATCCAGGGTCTCTCTGGAAACACCATATATTTT.

This clone was counted a single time. CDR3 in DNA: TGTGCCAGTAGTTCCAGGGACAGGGGGAACTATGGCTACACCTTC. It specifies CASSSRDRGNYGYTF. The rearrangement links TRBV19 to TRBJ1-2; 11 bases line up with TRBD1. CDR3 length: 15 residues. From germline, CDR1 is LNHDA and CDR2 SQIVND (reference sequence). J lost 2 bases, V lost 5 bases, and 4 bases had no gene match.

The gene calls are TRBV6-6 and TRBJ1-2; 7 bases map to TRBD1. The V and J ends lost 4 bases and 6 bases, in that order; junction bases with no gene match: 5. Germline CDR1 is MNHNY and CDR2 is SVGAGI (reference sequence). CDR3 length: 13 amino acids. The CDR3 reads CASSFDRENGYTF. The CDR3 nucleotides read TGTGCCAGCAGTTTCGACAGGGAGAATGGCTACACCTTC.

The chain has TRBV2 and TRBJ1-4, with a weak D call TRBD1 (5 bases). V was shortened by 11 bases and J by 4 bases, with 14 bases between the two germline ends. CDR1 and CDR2 (germline): SNHLY, FYNNEI. There are 13 residues in the CDR3. CDR3 sequence (DNA): TGTGCCTATAGACGAGACAGTAATGAAAAACTGTTTTTT. This codes for CAYRRDSNEKLFF.

This clone showed up just once. The rearrangement links TRBV30 to TRBJ1-2; TRBD1 agrees at 10 bases. CDR3 size: 13 residues. From germline, CDR1 is GTSNPN and CDR2 SVGIG (reference sequence). J was trimmed by 4 bases and V by 3 bases; bases with no gene match: 2. CDR3 coding DNA: TGTGCCTGGAGGGACAGGGGGTCCTATGGCTACACCTTC. It translates to CAWRDRGSYGYTF.

CDR3 nucleotides: TGTGCCAGCAGCCGGGACAGGGATGAAAAACTGTTTTTT. Its translation is CASSRDRDEKLFF. J is TRBJ1-4 and V is TRBV6-5; 9 bases match TRBD1. This CDR3 spans 13 amino acids. From germline, CDR1 is MNHEY and CDR2 SVGAGI. After removal of 6 bases from V and 6 bases from J, the junction contained 2 bases not matched to a gene.

This clone was detected only once. The chain joins TRBV5-1 to TRBJ1-1; a weak D match, TRBD1 (5 bases). This CDR3 has 13 amino acids. V was clipped by 5 bases and J by 3 bases, with 11 bases between them. In germline, CDR1 is SGHRS, CDR2 YFSETQ. The CDR3 protein is CASSAGFDTEAFF. Here the CDR3 DNA reads TGCGCCAGCAGTGCAGGGTTCGACACTGAAGCTTTCTTT.

The chain combines TRBV7-2 with TRBJ1-2; a possible D gene is TRBD1 (5 bases). The CDR3 contains 14 residues. Germline CDR1 is SGHTA and CDR2 is FQGNSA. V was trimmed by 0 bases and J by 3 bases, leaving 8 bases between them. CDR3 sequence (DNA): TGTGCCAGCAGCTTAGCGGGCAGGGACTATGGCTACACCTTC. Translated: CASSLAGRDYGYTF.